The present T cell receptor (beta chain) was sequenced within a study of human T cells and chemical hapten exposure. Turning to the study itself: In the roughly 24-week study, patients were dosed weekly with diphenylcyclopropenone on the scalp throughout.

Many counts were recorded for this clonotype. Trimming left V 0 bases short and J 6 bases short, with 5 bases between. CDR1 and CDR2 from the germline V gene are LGHNA and YNFKEQ. This CDR3 contains 12 residues. The library gave individual cDNA molecules unique molecular identifiers. TCRdb processed the RACE reads anew with MiXCR; each CDR3 protein has one entry. The sample lists under 65,000 distinct CDR3 sequences, around 9.3% occurring once. Sample time point: patch test 1, 2 weeks after DPC sensitization. Specified treatment: therapeutic diphenylcyclopropenone sensitization with weekly scalp DPC. Alopecia patients, 18 to 70 years old and DPC-suitable, served as donors.

The chain is built from TRBV4-2 and TRBJ1-2; D gene uncertain. The sample was whole blood, taken in connection with sensitization to the hapten diphenylcyclopropenone (DPC). This sequence originates from a woman between 45 and 60 years old with alopecia areata. Some clones in this sample may be carry-over from other donors' samples. Here the CDR3 DNA reads TGTGCCAGCAGCCAAGACGGTCATGGCTACACCTTC. It codes for CASSQDGHGYTF.